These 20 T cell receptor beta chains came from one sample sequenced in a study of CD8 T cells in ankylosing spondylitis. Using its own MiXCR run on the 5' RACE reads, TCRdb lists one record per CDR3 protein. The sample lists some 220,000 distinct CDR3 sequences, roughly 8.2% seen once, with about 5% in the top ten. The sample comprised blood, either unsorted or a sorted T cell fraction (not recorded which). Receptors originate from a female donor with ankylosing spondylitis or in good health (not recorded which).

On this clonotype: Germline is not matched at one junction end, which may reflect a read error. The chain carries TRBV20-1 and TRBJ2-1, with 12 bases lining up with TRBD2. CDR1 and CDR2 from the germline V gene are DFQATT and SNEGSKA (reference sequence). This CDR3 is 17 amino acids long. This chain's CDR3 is CCARVRLAGGSYNEQFF. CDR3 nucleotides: TGCTGTGCTAGAGTCCGGCTAGCGGGAGGGTCCTACAATGAGCAGTTCTTC.

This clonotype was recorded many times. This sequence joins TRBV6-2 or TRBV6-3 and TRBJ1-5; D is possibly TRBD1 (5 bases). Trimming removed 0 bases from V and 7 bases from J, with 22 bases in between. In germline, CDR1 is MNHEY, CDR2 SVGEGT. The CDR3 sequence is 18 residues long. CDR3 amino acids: CASSYSPLPQGEGQPQHF. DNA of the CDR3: TGTGCCAGCAGTTACTCACCCCTACCGCAGGGAGAGGGACAGCCCCAGCATTTT.

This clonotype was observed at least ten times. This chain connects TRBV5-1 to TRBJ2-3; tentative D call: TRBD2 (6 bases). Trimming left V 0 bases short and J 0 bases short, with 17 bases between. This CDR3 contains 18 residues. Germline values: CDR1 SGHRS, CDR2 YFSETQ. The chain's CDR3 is CASSLDPGGGLSTDTQYF. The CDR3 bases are TGCGCCAGCAGCTTGGACCCCGGAGGCGGACTAAGCACAGATACGCAGTATTTT.

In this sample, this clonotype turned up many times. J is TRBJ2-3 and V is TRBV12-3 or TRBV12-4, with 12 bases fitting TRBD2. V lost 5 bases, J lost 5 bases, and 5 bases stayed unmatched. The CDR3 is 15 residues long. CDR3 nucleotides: TGTGCCAGCAGTGCTAGCGGGAGGGCGGGAGATACGCAGTATTTT. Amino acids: CASSASGRAGDTQYF.

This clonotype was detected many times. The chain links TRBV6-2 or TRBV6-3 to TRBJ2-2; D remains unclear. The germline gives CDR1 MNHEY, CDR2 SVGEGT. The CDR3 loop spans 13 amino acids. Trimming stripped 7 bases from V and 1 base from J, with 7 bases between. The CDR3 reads CASKGMNTGELFF. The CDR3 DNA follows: TGTGCCAGCAAAGGGATGAACACCGGGGAGCTGTTTTTT.

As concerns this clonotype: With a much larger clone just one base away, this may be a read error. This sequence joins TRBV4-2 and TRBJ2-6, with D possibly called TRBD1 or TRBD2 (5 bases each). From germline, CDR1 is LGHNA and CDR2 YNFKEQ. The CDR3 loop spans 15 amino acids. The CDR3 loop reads CASSPRGGGANILTF. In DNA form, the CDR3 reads TGTGCCAGCAGCCCTCGGGGCGGTGGGGCCAACATCCTGACTTTC.

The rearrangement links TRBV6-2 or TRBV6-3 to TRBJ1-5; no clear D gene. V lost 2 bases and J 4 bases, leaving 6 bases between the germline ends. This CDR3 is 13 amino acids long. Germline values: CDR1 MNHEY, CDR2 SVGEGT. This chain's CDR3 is CASSYVGNQPQHF. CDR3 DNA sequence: TGTGCCAGCAGTTACGTAGGGAATCAGCCCCAGCATTTT.

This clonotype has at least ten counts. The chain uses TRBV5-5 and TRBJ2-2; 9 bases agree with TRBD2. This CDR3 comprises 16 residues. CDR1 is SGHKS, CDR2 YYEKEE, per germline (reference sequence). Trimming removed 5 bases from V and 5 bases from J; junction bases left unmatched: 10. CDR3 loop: CASRGTSRGLTGELFF. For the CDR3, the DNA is TGTGCCAGCAGGGGGACTAGCAGGGGATTAACCGGGGAGCTGTTTTTT.

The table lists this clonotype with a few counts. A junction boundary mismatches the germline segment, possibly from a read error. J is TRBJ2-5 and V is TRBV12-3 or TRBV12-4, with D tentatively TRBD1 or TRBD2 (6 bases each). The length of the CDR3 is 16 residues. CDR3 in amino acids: CASSFRGRALKETQCF. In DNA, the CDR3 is TGTGCCAGCAGTTTTCGGGGGCGGGCACTCAAAGAGACCCAGTGCTTC.

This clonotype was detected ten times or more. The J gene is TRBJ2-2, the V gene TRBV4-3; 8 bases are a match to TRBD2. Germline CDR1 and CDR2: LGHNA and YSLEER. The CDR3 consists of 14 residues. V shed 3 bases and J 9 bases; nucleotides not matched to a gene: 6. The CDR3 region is CASSHVSGIRELFF. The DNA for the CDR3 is TGCGCCAGCAGCCATGTTAGCGGGATCAGGGAGCTGTTTTTT.

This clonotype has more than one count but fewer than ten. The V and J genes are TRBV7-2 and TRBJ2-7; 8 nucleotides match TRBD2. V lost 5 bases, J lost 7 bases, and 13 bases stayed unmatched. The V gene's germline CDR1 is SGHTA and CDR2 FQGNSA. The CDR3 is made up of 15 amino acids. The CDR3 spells CASSPPAGGREEQYF. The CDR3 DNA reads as TGTGCCAGCAGCCCGCCCGCGGGAGGCCGCGAAGAGCAGTACTTC.

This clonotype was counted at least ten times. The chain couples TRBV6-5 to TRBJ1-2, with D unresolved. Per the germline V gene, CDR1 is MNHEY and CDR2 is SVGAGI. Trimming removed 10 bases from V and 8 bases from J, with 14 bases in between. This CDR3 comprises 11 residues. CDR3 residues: CATRSPGGYTF. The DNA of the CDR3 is TGTGCCACCCGGAGTCCCGGCGGCTACACCTTC.

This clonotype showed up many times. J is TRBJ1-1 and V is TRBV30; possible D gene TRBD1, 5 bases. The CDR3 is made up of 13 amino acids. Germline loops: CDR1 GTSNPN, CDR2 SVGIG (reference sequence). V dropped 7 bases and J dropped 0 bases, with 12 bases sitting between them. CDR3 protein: CAYSGALNTEAFF. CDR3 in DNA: TGTGCCTATTCCGGGGCCCTGAACACTGAAGCTTTCTTT. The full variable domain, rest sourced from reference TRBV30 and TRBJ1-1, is SQTIHQWPATLVQPVGSPLSLECTVEGTSNPNLYWYRQAAGRGLQLLFYSVGIGQISSEVPQNLSASRPQDRQFILSSKKLLLSDSGFYLCAYSGALNTEAFFGQGTRLTVV.

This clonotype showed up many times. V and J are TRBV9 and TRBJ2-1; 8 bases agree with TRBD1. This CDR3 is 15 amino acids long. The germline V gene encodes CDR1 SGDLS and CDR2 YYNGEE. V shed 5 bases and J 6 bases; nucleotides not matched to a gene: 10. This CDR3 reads CASSDGQGRVNEQFF. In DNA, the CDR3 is TGTGCCAGCAGTGACGGACAGGGCCGAGTCAATGAGCAGTTCTTC. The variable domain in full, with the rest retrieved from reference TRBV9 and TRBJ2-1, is DSGVTQTPKHLITATGQRVTLRCSPRSGDLSVYWYQQSLDQGLQFLIQYYNGEERAKGNILERFSAQQFPDLHSELNLSSLELGDSALYFCASSDGQGRVNEQFFGPGTRLTVL.

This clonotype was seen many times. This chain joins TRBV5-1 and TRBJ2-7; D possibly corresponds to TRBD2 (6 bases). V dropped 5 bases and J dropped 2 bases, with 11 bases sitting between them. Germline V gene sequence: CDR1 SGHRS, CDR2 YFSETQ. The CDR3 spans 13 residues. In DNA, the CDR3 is TGCGCCAGCAGTTCGGGACTGGCCTACGAGCAGTACTTC. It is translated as CASSSGLAYEQYF.

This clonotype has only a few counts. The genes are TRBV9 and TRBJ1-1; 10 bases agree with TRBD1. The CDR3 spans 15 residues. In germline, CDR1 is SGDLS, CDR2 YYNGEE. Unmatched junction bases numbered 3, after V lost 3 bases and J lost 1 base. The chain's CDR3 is CASSAGQGTNTEAFF. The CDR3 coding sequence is TGTGCCAGCAGCGCGGGACAGGGGACGAACACTGAAGCTTTCTTT.

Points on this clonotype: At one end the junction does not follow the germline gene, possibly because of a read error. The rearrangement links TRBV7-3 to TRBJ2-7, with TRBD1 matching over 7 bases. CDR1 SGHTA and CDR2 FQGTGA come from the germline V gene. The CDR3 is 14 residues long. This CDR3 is CANSLNAGGYEQYF. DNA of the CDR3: TGTGCCAACAGCTTAAATGCAGGGGGCTACGAGCAGTACTTC.

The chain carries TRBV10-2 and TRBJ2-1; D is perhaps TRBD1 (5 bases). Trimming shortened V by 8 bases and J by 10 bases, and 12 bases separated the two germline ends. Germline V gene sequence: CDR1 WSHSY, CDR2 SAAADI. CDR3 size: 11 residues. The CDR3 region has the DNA TGCGCCAGCTTCTCCAGGGAAGAGCAGTTCTTC. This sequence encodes CASFSREEQFF.

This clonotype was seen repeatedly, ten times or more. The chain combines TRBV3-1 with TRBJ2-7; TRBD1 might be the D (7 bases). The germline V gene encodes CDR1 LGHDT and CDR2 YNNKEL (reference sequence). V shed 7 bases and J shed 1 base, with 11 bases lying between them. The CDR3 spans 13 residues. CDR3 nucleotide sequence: TGTGCCAGCACGGGGGACAGATCCTACGAGCAGTACTTC. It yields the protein CASTGDRSYEQYF.

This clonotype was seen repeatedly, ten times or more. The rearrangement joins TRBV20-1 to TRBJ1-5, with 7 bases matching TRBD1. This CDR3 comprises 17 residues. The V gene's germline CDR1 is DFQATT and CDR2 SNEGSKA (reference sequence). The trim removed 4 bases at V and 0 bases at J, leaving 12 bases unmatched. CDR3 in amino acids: CSAIKGGGWNSNQPQHF. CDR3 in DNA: TGCAGTGCTATTAAGGGAGGGGGCTGGAATAGCAATCAGCCCCAGCATTTT.